The clone carrying this TCR beta chain was observed once. The CDR3 is 16 amino acids. Trimming at V came to 2 bases and at J to 1 base, leaving 7 bases not matched to a gene. The germline gives CDR1 SGHVS, CDR2 FNYEAQ. The data are from a study of OX40 agonist ivuxolimab in advanced cancers. The table came from immunoSEQ multiplex PCR; TCRdb's copy has only in-frame clones and leaves some out. Here the sample spans 92,000 or so clones, under 90% being singletons. The specimen was CD4+ or CD8+ T cells sorted from blood, collected in a trial of the OX40 agonist ivuxolimab. The TCR originated in an adult with an advanced solid tumor such as melanoma, head and neck, liver or kidney cancer. This rearrangement joins TRBV7-6 to TRBJ2-7, with TRBD2 matching over 8 bases. Here the CDR3 reads CASSLTSGFSSYEQYF. The CDR3 DNA reads TGTGCCAGCAGCTTAACTAGCGGTTTCAGTTCCTACGAGCAGTACTTC.